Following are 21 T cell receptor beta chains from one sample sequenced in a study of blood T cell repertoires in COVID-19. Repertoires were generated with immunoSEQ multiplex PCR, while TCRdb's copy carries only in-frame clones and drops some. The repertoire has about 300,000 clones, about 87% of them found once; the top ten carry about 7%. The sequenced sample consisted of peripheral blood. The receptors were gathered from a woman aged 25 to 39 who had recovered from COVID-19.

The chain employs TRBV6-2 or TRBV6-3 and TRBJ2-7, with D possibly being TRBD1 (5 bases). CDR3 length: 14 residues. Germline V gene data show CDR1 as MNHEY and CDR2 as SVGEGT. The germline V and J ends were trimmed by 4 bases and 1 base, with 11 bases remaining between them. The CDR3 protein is CASSSQVSSYEQYF. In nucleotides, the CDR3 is TGTGCCAGCAGTTCACAGGTGTCTTCCTACGAGCAGTACTTC.

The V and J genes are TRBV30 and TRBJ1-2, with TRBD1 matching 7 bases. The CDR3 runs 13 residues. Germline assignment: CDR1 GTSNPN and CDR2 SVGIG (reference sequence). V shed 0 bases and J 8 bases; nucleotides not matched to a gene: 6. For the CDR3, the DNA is TGTGCCTGGAGTGTACTCCAGGGGGGCGGCTACACCTTC. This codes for CAWSVLQGGGYTF.

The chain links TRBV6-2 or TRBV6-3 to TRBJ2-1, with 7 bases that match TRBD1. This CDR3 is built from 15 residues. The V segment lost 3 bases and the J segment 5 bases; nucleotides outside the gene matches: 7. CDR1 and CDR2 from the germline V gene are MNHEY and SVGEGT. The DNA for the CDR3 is TGTGCCAGCAGTTATCTTGGGACAGACCACAATGAGCAGTTCTTC. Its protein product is CASSYLGTDHNEQFF.

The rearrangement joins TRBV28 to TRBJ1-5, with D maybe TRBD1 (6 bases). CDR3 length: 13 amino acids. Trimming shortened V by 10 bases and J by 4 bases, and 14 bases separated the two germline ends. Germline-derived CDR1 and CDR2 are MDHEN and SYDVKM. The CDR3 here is CAISNRVNQPQHF. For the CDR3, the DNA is TGTGCCATCTCCAACAGGGTAAATCAGCCCCAGCATTTT.

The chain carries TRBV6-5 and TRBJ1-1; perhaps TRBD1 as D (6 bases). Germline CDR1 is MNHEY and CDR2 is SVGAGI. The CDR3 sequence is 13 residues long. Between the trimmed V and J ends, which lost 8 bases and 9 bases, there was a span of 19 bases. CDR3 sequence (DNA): TGTGCCAGCGGTAGGGGGGGCACCAAAAAAGCTTTCTTT. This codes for CASGRGGTKKAFF.

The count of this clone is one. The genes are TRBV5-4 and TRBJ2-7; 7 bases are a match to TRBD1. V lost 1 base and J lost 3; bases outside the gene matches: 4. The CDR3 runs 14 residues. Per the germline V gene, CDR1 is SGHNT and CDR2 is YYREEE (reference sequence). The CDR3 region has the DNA TGTGCCAGCAGCTTGATAGACAGGGTCTACGAGCAGTACTTC. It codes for CASSLIDRVYEQYF.

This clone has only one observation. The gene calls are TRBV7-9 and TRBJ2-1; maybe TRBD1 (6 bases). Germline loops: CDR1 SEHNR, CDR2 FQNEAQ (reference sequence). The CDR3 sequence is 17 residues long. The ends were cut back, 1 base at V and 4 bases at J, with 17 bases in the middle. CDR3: CASSLVSTGLGYNEQFF. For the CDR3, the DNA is TGTGCCAGCAGCTTAGTCAGCACAGGGTTGGGGTACAATGAGCAGTTCTTC.

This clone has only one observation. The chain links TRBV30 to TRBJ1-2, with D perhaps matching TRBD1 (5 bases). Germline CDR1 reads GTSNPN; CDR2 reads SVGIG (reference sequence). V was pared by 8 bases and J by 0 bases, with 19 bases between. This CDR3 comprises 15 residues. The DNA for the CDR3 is TGTGCCAGATCCTTGCAGGGAAAATCTAACTATGGCTACACCTTC. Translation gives CARSLQGKSNYGYTF.

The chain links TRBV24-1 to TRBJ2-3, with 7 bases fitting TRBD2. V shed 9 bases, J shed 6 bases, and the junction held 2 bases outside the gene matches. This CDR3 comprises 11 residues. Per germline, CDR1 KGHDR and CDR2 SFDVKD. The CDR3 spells CATGRADTQYF. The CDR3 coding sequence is TGTGCCACCGGGAGGGCGGATACGCAGTATTTT.

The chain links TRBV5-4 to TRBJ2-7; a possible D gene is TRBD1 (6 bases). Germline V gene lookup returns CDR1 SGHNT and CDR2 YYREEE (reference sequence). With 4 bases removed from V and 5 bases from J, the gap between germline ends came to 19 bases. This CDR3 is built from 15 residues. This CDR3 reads CASSEGVSNRDEQYF. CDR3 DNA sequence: TGTGCCAGCAGCGAGGGGGTTTCGAATAGGGACGAGCAGTACTTC.

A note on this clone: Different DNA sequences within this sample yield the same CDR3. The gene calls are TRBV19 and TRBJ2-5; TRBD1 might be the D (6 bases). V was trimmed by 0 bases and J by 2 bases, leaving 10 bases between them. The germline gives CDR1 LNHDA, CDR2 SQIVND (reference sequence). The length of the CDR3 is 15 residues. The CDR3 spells CASSIDLGQQETQYF. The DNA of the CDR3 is TGTGCCAGTAGTATAGACCTCGGACAGCAAGAGACCCAGTACTTC.

This CDR3 is CASSRGNMNTEAFF. The CDR3 nucleotides are TGTGCCAGCAGCAGGGGAAATATGAACACTGAAGCTTTCTTT. The V gene is TRBV6-5, the J gene TRBJ1-1; possible D gene TRBD1, 6 bases. CDR3 length: 14 amino acids. Germline V CDR1 and CDR2: MNHEY, SVGAGI. Trimming took off 6 bases at V and 0 bases at J, with 11 bases between the two ends.

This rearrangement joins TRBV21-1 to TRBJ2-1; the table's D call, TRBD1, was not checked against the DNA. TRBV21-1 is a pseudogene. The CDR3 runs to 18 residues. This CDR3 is CASSRHRTGDMVCDEQFF. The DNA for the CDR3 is TGTGCCAGCAGCCGGCACCGGACAGGGGACATGGTGTGCGATGAGCAGTTCTTC.

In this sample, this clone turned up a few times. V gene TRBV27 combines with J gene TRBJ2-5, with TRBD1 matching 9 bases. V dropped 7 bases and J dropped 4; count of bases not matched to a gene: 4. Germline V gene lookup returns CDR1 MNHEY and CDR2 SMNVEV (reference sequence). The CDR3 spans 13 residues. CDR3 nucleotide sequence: TGTGCCAGCAACGGACAGGGGAGAGAGACCCAGTACTTC. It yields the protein CASNGQGRETQYF.

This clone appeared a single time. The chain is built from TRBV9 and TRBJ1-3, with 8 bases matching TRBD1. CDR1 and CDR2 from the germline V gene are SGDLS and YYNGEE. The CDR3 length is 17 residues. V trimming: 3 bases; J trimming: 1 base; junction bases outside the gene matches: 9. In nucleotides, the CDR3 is TGTGCCAGCAGCGGAGTGACAGGGGCGTTTTCTGGAAACACCATATATTTT. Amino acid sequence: CASSGVTGAFSGNTIYF. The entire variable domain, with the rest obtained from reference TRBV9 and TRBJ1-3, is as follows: DSGVTQTPKHLITATGQRVTLRCSPRSGDLSVYWYQQSLDQGLQFLIQYYNGEERAKGNILERFSAQQFPDLHSELNLSSLELGDSALYFCASSGVTGAFSGNTIYFGEGSWLTVV.

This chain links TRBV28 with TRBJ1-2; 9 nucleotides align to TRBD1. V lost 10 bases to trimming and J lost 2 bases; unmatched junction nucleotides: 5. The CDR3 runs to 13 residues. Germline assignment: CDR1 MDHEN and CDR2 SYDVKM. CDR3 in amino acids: CAIRDRANYGYTF. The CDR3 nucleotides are TGTGCCATCCGGGACAGGGCGAACTATGGCTACACCTTC.

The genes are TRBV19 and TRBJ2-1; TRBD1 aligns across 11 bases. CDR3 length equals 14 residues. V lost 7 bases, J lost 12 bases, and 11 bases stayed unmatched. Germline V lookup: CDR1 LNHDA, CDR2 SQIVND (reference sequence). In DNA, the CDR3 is TGTGCCAGTAACGCCGGGACAGGGGGTCTTGGGCAGTTCTTC. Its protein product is CASNAGTGGLGQFF. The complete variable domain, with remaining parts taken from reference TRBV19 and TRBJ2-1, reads DGGITQSPKYLFRKEGQNVTLSCEQNLNHDAMYWYRQDPGQGLRLIYYSQIVNDFQKGDIAEGYSVSREKKESFPLTVTSAQKNPTAFYLCASNAGTGGLGQFFGPGTRLTVL.

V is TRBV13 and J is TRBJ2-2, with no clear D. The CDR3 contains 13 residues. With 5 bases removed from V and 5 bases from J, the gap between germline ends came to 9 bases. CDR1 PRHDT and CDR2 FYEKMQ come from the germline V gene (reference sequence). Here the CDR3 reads CASSPTETGELFF. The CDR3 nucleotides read TGTGCCAGCAGCCCCACCGAGACCGGGGAGCTGTTTTTT.

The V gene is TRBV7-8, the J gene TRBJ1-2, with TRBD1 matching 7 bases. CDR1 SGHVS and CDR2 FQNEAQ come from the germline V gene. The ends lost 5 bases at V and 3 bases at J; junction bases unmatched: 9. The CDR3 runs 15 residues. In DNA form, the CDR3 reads TGTGCCAGCAGCGTAAGCGCCGGGACAGACTATGGCTACACCTTC. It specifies CASSVSAGTDYGYTF. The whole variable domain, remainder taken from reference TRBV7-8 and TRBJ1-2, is GAGVSQSPRYKVAKRGQDVALRCDPISGHVSLFWYQQALGQGPEFLTYFQNEAQLDKSGLPSDRFFAERPEGSVSTLKIQRTQQEDSAVYLCASSVSAGTDYGYTFGSGTRLTVV.

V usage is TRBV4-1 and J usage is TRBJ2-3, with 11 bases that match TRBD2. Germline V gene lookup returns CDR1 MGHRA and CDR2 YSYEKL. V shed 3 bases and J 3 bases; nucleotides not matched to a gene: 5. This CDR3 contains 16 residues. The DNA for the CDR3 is TGCGCCAGCAGCCATTTAGCGGGGGGGATTACAGATACGCAGTATTTT. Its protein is CASSHLAGGITDTQYF.

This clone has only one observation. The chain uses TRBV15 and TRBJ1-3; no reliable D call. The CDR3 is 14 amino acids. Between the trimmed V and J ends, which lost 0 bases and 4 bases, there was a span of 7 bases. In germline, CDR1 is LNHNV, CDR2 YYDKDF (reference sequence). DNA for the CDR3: TGTGCCACCAGCAGAGATCGGGTAGGAAACACCATATATTTT. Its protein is CATSRDRVGNTIYF. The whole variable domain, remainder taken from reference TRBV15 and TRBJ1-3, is DAMVIQNPRYQVTQFGKPVTLSCSQTLNHNVMYWYQQKSSQAPKLLFHYYDKDFNNEADTPDNFQSRRPNTSFCFLDIRSPGLGDTAMYLCATSRDRVGNTIYFGEGSWLTVV.